The rows below give T cell receptor beta chains drawn from one sample of a study of shared clonotypes between healthy human individuals. Profiled with immunoSEQ multiplex PCR; TCRdb holds only in-frame clones, not every one. The sample records a few hundred thousand clones, more than 95% being singletons. Sequenced sample: naive CD4+ T cells sorted from blood. The receptors stem from a woman aged 25 to 39 in good health. Both conserved end residues are part of each CDR3. The order of the fields is V gene, D gene, J gene, clone size, CDR3 length, CDR3 protein, CDR3 DNA. D genes are given only for firm matches. Not every row has a clone size; where given, it reads once, few, many or a size class.

V: TRBV11-2
D: -
J: TRBJ2-1
size: -
length: 15
CDR3: CASSFTSRSYNEQFF
DNA: TGTGCCAGCAGCTTTACCTCCCGCTCCTACAATGAGCAGTTCTTC

V: TRBV28
D: -
J: TRBJ1-5
size: once
length: 12
CDR3: CASGVGSGPQHF
DNA: TGTGCCAGCGGTGTAGGTTCGGGGCCCCAGCATTTT

V: TRBV20-1
D: -
J: TRBJ2-5
size: -
length: 11
CDR3: CSASSVETQYF
DNA: TGCAGTGCTAGTTCGGTCGAGACCCAGTACTTC

V: TRBV19
D: -
J: TRBJ1-4
size: -
length: 13
CDR3: CASSIGGNEKLFF
DNA: TGTGCCAGTAGTATCGGGGGCAATGAAAAACTGTTTTTT

V: TRBV27
D: TRBD2
J: TRBJ2-7
size: -
length: 17
CDR3: CASSPRVGDSGPYEQYF
DNA: TGTGCCAGCAGTCCCAGGGTGGGGGATAGCGGGCCCTACGAGCAGTACTTC

V: TRBV28
D: -
J: TRBJ1-1
size: -
length: 15
CDR3: CASSLTDTGGTEAFF
DNA: TGTGCCAGCAGTTTAACAGACACGGGGGGGACTGAAGCTTTCTTT

V: TRBV5-6
D: -
J: TRBJ2-5
size: -
length: 12
CDR3: CASSWTQETQYF
DNA: TGTGCCAGCAGCTGGACCCAAGAGACCCAGTACTTC

V: TRBV5-1
D: TRBD1
J: TRBJ2-2
size: -
length: 15
CDR3: CASSLRDRSTGELFF
DNA: TGCGCCAGCAGCCTCCGGGACAGGAGCACCGGGGAGCTGTTTTTT

V: TRBV15
D: -
J: TRBJ2-1
size: -
length: 12
CDR3: CATSGSTYEQFF
DNA: TGTGCCACCAGCGGGAGCACCTATGAGCAGTTCTTC

V: TRBV30
D: TRBD1
J: TRBJ2-7
size: -
length: 13
CDR3: CAWSRQGVYEQYF
DNA: TGTGCCTGGAGTCGACAGGGCGTTTACGAGCAGTACTTC

V: TRBV27
D: -
J: TRBJ2-3
size: -
length: 15
CDR3: CASSLMAGITDTQYF
DNA: TGTGCCAGCAGTTTAATGGCAGGAATCACAGATACGCAGTATTTT

V: TRBV28
D: TRBD1
J: TRBJ1-3
size: -
length: 15
CDR3: CASRTSGTAGNTIYF
DNA: TGTGCCAGCAGGACCTCCGGGACAGCGGGAAACACCATATATTTT

V: TRBV4-1
D: -
J: TRBJ1-1
size: -
length: 14
CDR3: CASSQGGGNTEAFF
DNA: TGCGCCAGCAGCCAGGGGGGGGGAAACACTGAAGCTTTCTTT

V: TRBV6-5
D: -
J: TRBJ1-2
size: -
length: 13
CDR3: CASRFQTDPGYTF
DNA: TGTGCCAGCAGATTCCAAACAGACCCTGGCTACACCTTC

V: TRBV5-4
D: TRBD2
J: TRBJ2-1
size: -
length: 15
CDR3: CASSLEREGHNEQFF
DNA: TGTGCCAGCAGCTTAGAGCGGGAGGGGCACAATGAGCAGTTCTTC

V: TRBV10-2
D: -
J: TRBJ1-1
size: -
length: 14
CDR3: CASRLTLMNTEAFF
DNA: TGCGCCAGCAGGCTGACACTTATGAACACTGAAGCTTTCTTT

V: TRBV7-9
D: -
J: TRBJ2-5
size: -
length: 11
CDR3: CASSLRWTQYF
DNA: TGTGCCAGCAGCTTGCGTTGGACCCAGTACTTC

V: TRBV13
D: -
J: TRBJ2-1
size: -
length: 12
CDR3: CASSTRDGKQFF
DNA: TGTGCCAGCAGCACCAGGGACGGAAAGCAGTTCTTC

V: TRBV11-2
D: -
J: TRBJ2-5
size: -
length: 14
CDR3: CASTQGGRRETQYF
DNA: TGTGCCAGCACCCAAGGGGGGAGAAGGGAGACCCAGTACTTC

V: TRBV5-1
D: -
J: TRBJ2-5
size: -
length: 13
CDR3: CASSVGSEETQYF
DNA: TGCGCCAGCAGCGTAGGGAGTGAAGAGACCCAGTACTTC